This TCR beta chain is drawn from a study of spatial heterogeneity in lung cancer. The time point is: sample taken at primary tumor resection. Researchers sequenced whole RNA taken from tumor, nontumor lung or frozen PBMC without sorting. The CDR3 runs to 11 residues. Germline-derived CDR1 and CDR2 are MDHEN and SYDVKM. V was shortened by 6 bases and J by 9 bases, with 6 bases between the two germline ends. The study's findings and limits: Expanded intratumoral alpha and beta TCR counts tracked tumor mutation counts. Numbers of ubiquitous and regional expanded TCRs tracked ubiquitous and regional nonsynonymous mutation counts, respectively.

MiXCR, run by TCRdb on the 5' RACE reads, gives a single entry per CDR3 protein. The repertoire holds just under 5,000 distinct CDR3 sequences, with approximately 14% as singletons. About this clonotype itself: Its antigen is as yet unknown.

The sequenced sample was lung tumor tissue, obtained at surgery. The V gene is TRBV28, the J gene TRBJ1-6; D not resolved. The sequence derives from a female donor with early-stage non-small cell lung cancer. The CDR3 DNA follows: TGTGCCAGCAGCTCGTTTTCACCCCTCCACTTT. The encoded protein is CASSSFSPLHF.